These T cell receptor beta chains were read from a single sample in a study of a mutant IDH1 vaccine in newly diagnosed glioma. Sequenced by immunoSEQ multiplex PCR; TCRdb stores in-frame clones only, minus some. The profile covers 50,000 to 60,000 clones, with around 80% appearing a single time and roughly 5.2% taken by the ten largest. These receptors are not linked to any known antigen. The sequences come from PBMCs, collected from a glioma patient whose treatment included an IDH1 peptide vaccine. These receptors all stem from a man aged 45-60 years with glioma. Each CDR3 is given with its conserved first and last residue. Each record gives: J gene, D gene, clone size, V gene, CDR3 length, CDR3 DNA, CDR3 protein. A D gene is named only where the DNA matches it firmly. Part of the rows lack a size; the others show once, few, many or a class for expanded clones.

>TRBJ1-4|-|-|TRBV14|13
TGTGCCAGCAGCCAAGGGGTTAATGAAAAACTGTTTTTT
CASSQGVNEKLFF
>TRBJ1-1|-|-|TRBV6-4|14
TGTGCCAGCAGTGCGGACAGAGCGAACACTGAAGCTTTCTTT
CASSADRANTEAFF
>TRBJ1-2|-|-|TRBV4-1|15
TGCGCCAGCAGCCTACAAGATACAGGGAACTATGGCTACACCTTC
CASSLQDTGNYGYTF
>TRBJ1-5|-|-|TRBV7-8|18
TGTGCCAGCAGCTTACTCGGGACGGGATATTATAGCAATCAGCCCCAGCATTTT
CASSLLGTGYYSNQPQHF
>TRBJ2-5|TRBD2|-|TRBV20-1|11
TGCAGTGCTCGGACTAGCGGGACCCAGTACTTC
CSARTSGTQYF
>TRBJ2-1|-|-|TRBV10-3|14
TGTGCCATCAGTCGCGAGAGCTCCTACAATGAGCAGTTCTTC
CAISRESSYNEQFF
>TRBJ1-2|-|-|TRBV7-6|14
TGTGCCAGCAGCTTAGGTGCAGGGACTAATGGCTACACCTTC
CASSLGAGTNGYTF
>TRBJ2-5|-|-|TRBV7-9|12
TGTGCCAGCAGGGACTTCCAAGAGACCCAGTACTTC
CASRDFQETQYF
>TRBJ2-7|-|-|TRBV27|11
TGTGCCAGCAGTTCAAGTAACGAGCAGTACTTC
CASSSSNEQYF
>TRBJ2-7|-|-|TRBV7-2|14
TGTGCCAGCACCCAGACAGGCAGGGCGGGCGAGCAGTACTTC
CASTQTGRAGEQYF
>TRBJ2-3|-|-|TRBV7-7|15
TGTGCTAGCAGCTTAGGCCCTCAGTTCACAGATACGCAGTATTTT
CASSLGPQFTDTQYF
>TRBJ2-7|-|-|TRBV18|16
TGTGCCAGCTCACCAGTATTGAGTTCTTCATACTACGAGCAGTACTTC
CASSPVLSSSYYEQYF
>TRBJ2-7|TRBD1|-|TRBV5-1|18
TGCGCCAGCAGCTCAAACACCGGGACAGGGGTTTTTCGGGACGAGCAGTACTTC
CASSSNTGTGVFRDEQYF
>TRBJ1-4|TRBD1|-|TRBV6-5|13
TGTGCCAGCGGGACAGGGGGTAATGAAAAACTGTTTTTT
CASGTGGNEKLFF
>TRBJ2-1|TRBD1|-|TRBV19|15
TGTGCCAGTACCCCCGACAGGGGGCCCTACAATGAGCAGTTCTTC
CASTPDRGPYNEQFF
>TRBJ2-4|-|-|TRBV7-9|11
TGTGCCAGCAGCCAAAATTTGATTCAGTACTTC
CASSQNLIQYF
>TRBJ1-2|-|few|TRBV7-9|13
TGTGCCAGCAGCCCCGGGACTGATTATGGCTACACCTTC
CASSPGTDYGYTF
>TRBJ1-4|-|-|TRBV5-6|16
TGTGCCAGCAGACCCCCCCGGGAGGGGGTTAATGAAAAACTGTTTTTT
CASRPPREGVNEKLFF
>TRBJ2-5|TRBD2|-|TRBV6-5|14
TGTGCCAGCAGTTACGGGACTAGCGGGGAGACCCAGTACTTC
CASSYGTSGETQYF
>TRBJ2-7|-|-|TRBV29-1|13
TGCAGCGTAGAGGGACCAGCACCCTACGAGCAGTACTTC
CSVEGPAPYEQYF
>TRBJ2-1|TRBD2|-|TRBV4-3|16
TGCGCCAGCAGCCAGGGGACTAGCGGGGATTTCGATGAGCAGTTCTTC
CASSQGTSGDFDEQFF
>TRBJ2-7|-|-|TRBV6-5|13
TGTGCCAGCACCTTATCTGGGGGGAACGAGCAGTACTTC
CASTLSGGNEQYF
>TRBJ2-2|TRBD2|-|TRBV10-2|16
TGCGCCAGCAGTGAGCGGGTCGGCGGGGGAACCGGGGAGCTGTTTTTT
CASSERVGGGTGELFF
>TRBJ2-2|-|-|TRBV5-1|13
TGCGCCAGCAGCTACGGACAGACCGGGGAGCTGTTTTTT
CASSYGQTGELFF
>TRBJ2-7|-|few|TRBV10-2|13
TGCGCCAGCGGTACAGTATCACTCTACGAGCAGTACTTC
CASGTVSLYEQYF
>TRBJ2-7|TRBD1|-|TRBV19|15
TGTGCCAGTAGTTCCAGGGGGCGAAGCTCCTACGAGCAGTACTTC
CASSSRGRSSYEQYF
>TRBJ1-1|-|few|TRBV5-6|14
TGTGCCAGCAGCTTAGGTCCAGGGACTCCCGAAGCTTTCTTT
CASSLGPGTPEAFF
>TRBJ2-6|-|-|TRBV19|20
TGTGCCAGTAGTATTAACGGTGCGGTGGCAGCCCTATCTGGGGCCAACGTCCTGACTTTC
CASSINGAVAALSGANVLTF
>TRBJ2-2|TRBD1|-|TRBV5-1|14
TGCGCCAGCAGCTTGGGACAGGGAAACGGGGAGCTGTTTTTT
CASSLGQGNGELFF
>TRBJ2-7|-|-|TRBV7-2|12
TGTGCCAGCAGCTCCTCCGTGGGGGAGCAGTACTTC
CASSSSVGEQYF
>TRBJ2-5|TRBD1|-|TRBV30|13
TGTGCCTGGAGTAAAGGGGGCCGAGAGACCCAGTACTTC
CAWSKGGRETQYF
>TRBJ2-7|-|-|TRBV5-5|15
TGTGCCAGCAGCCCCGCTCACAGCCCCGGCCACGAGCAGTACTTC
CASSPAHSPGHEQYF
>TRBJ1-1|-|-|TRBV6-6|15
TGTGCCAGCAGTTACTCGGGGGGCCTGGGGACTGAAGCTTTCTTT
CASSYSGGLGTEAFF
>TRBJ1-1|-|few|TRBV9|13
TGTGCCAGCAGCGTTTCCTGGGACACTGAAGCTTTCTTT
CASSVSWDTEAFF
>TRBJ2-3|-|few|TRBV4-1|14
TGCGCCAGCAGCCGCGTTCCGGGAACAGATACGCAGTATTTT
CASSRVPGTDTQYF
>TRBJ2-4|-|once|TRBV13|13
TGTGCCAGCAGCTTCCCGGGGGTAAACATTCAGTACTTC
CASSFPGVNIQYF
>TRBJ1-5|-|-|TRBV18|15
TGTGCCAGCTCACCCGACCCCTATAGCAATCAGCCCCAGCATTTT
CASSPDPYSNQPQHF
>TRBJ2-1|TRBD1|-|TRBV7-3|15
TGTGCCAGCAGCTTAAGGACAGGGGGAGACAATGAGCAGTTCTTC
CASSLRTGGDNEQFF
>TRBJ2-5|TRBD1|-|TRBV7-9|15
TGTGCCAGCAGTTCAAGGACAGGGGTCCAAGAGACCCAGTACTTC
CASSSRTGVQETQYF
>TRBJ2-7|TRBD2|-|TRBV7-9|15
TGTGCCAGCAGCTTTCCAGGCGGGGGGATCTACGAGCAGTACTTC
CASSFPGGGIYEQYF
>TRBJ2-7|-|few|TRBV18|15
TGTGCCAGCTCACCAGGCAGGGGAGGCCATTACGAGCAGTACTTC
CASSPGRGGHYEQYF
>TRBJ2-1|-|-|TRBV4-1|14
TGCGCCAGCAGCCAAGAGAGGCCTTCCGATGAGCAGTTCTTC
CASSQERPSDEQFF